These 32 T cell receptor beta chains share one sample of origin, sequenced in a study of cytomegalovirus exposure and HLA in healthy donors. PCR amplification relied on 60 Vbeta primers (plus 13 Jbeta primers). The repertoire was sequenced with immunoSEQ multiplex PCR; TCRdb's copy has only in-frame clones and lacks some. The sample lists 150,000 to 200,000 clones; around 68% were seen once. The specimen was PBMCs. These receptors all come from a man aged 50 to 59 in good health and CMV-seronegative.

On this clone: The same CDR3 also results from other DNA sequences found in this sample. The chain uses TRBV19 and TRBJ1-1, with TRBD1 identical over 7 bases. The length of the CDR3 is 14 residues. Germline V gives CDR1 LNHDA, CDR2 SQIVND (reference sequence). J gave up 4 bases and V 5 bases, and 7 bases lay outside the gene matches. This CDR3 reads CASSARQGITEAFF. The CDR3 DNA is TGTGCCAGTAGTGCCCGACAGGGTATCACTGAAGCTTTCTTT.

The V and J genes are TRBV11-3 and TRBJ2-1, with TRBD1 matching 9 bases. V dropped 1 base and J dropped 6; count of bases not matched to a gene: 4. The germline V gene has CDR1 SGHNT and CDR2 YENEEA. The CDR3 runs to 15 residues. The CDR3 is CASSLGGQGGNEQFF. The CDR3 bases are TGTGCCAGCAGCTTAGGGGGACAGGGTGGCAATGAGCAGTTCTTC.

The chain is built from TRBV28 and TRBJ1-1; no definite D call. This CDR3 comprises 12 residues. Trimming took off 10 bases at V and 4 bases at J, with 13 bases between the two ends. Germline CDR1 MDHEN, CDR2 SYDVKM. The CDR3 sequence is CANSGVGTEAFF. For the CDR3, the DNA is TGTGCCAACTCCGGAGTGGGCACTGAAGCTTTCTTT.

The rearrangement joins TRBV2 to TRBJ2-1; 7 bases match TRBD1. CDR3 length: 15 residues. Germline CDR1 is SNHLY and CDR2 is FYNNEI. J gave up 7 bases and V 4 bases, and 10 bases lay outside the gene matches. The CDR3, as DNA: TGTGCCAGCAGTGGCGGACAGGTACCTGGGAATGAGCAGTTCTTC. This codes for CASSGGQVPGNEQFF.

V is TRBV9 and J is TRBJ1-3, with unresolved D. This CDR3 region has 16 residues. Trimming stripped 0 bases from V and 0 bases from J, with 10 bases between. Looked up from germline, CDR1 is SGDLS and CDR2 is YYNGEE. The CDR3 region has the DNA TGTGCCAGCAGCGTAGAGCCCAAGCTCTCTGGAAACACCATATATTTT. Protein product: CASSVEPKLSGNTIYF.

The chain is built from TRBV19 and TRBJ1-2; D unclear. The ends were cut back, 3 bases at V and 0 bases at J, with 8 bases in the middle. This CDR3 contains 14 residues. Germline values: CDR1 LNHDA, CDR2 SQIVND (reference sequence). CDR3 in DNA: TGTGCCAGTAGTATCAACCCAGCTAACTATGGCTACACCTTC. As protein: CASSINPANYGYTF.

In its sample, this clone was seen a few times. The genes are TRBV6-5 and TRBJ1-2; 10 nucleotides align to TRBD1. The germline gives CDR1 MNHEY, CDR2 SVGAGI. Trimming took 2 bases from V and 8 from J; bases not matched to a gene: 8. The CDR3 sequence is 15 residues long. As DNA, the CDR3 is TGTGCCAGCAGTTACAGGGACAGGGGAGTGTGGGGCTACACCTTC. Protein sequence: CASSYRDRGVWGYTF.

The J gene is TRBJ1-1, the V gene TRBV6-5; D gene uncertain. This CDR3 contains 13 residues. The germline V and J ends were trimmed by 11 bases and 4 bases, with 17 bases remaining between them. Germline V gene data show CDR1 as MNHEY and CDR2 as SVGAGI. The CDR3 region is CACWQPSGTEAFF. The CDR3 DNA sequence: TGTGCCTGTTGGCAGCCTAGTGGCACTGAAGCTTTCTTT.

DNA of the CDR3: TGTGCCAGCAGCCCCCCTACTAGCGGGCCAGGTAATACGCAGTATTTT. It is translated as CASSPPTSGPGNTQYF. The chain links TRBV7-6 to TRBJ2-3; 9 positions agree with TRBD2. This CDR3 spans 16 amino acids. V shed 5 bases and J 7 bases; nucleotides not matched to a gene: 13. Germline values: CDR1 SGHVS, CDR2 FNYEAQ.

The chain combines TRBV6-1 with TRBJ1-4; D gene uncertain. V was shortened by 2 bases and J by 7 bases, with 5 bases between the two germline ends. The CDR3 contains 12 residues. Per germline, CDR1 MNHNS and CDR2 SASEGT. The CDR3 loop is CASSEWSEKLFF. CDR3 nucleotide sequence: TGTGCCAGCAGTGAATGGAGTGAAAAACTGTTTTTT.

CDR3: CATRTGRTDTQYF. The CDR3, as DNA: TGTGCCACCCGGACAGGGAGGACAGATACGCAGTATTTT. The chain couples TRBV2 to TRBJ2-3; 8 bases agree with TRBD1. This CDR3 spans 13 amino acids. Germline values: CDR1 SNHLY, CDR2 FYNNEI. J was trimmed by 3 bases and V by 10 bases; bases with no gene match: 6.

V usage is TRBV6-6 and J usage is TRBJ2-7, with 12 nucleotides matching TRBD2. V shed 4 bases, J shed 0 bases, and the junction held 4 bases outside the gene matches. The CDR3 has 16 residues. The germline gives CDR1 MNHNY, CDR2 SVGAGI (reference sequence). In DNA form, the CDR3 reads TGTGCCAGCAGTTTCCAGACTAGCGGGGGCTCCTACGAGCAGTACTTC. It yields the protein CASSFQTSGGSYEQYF.

The rearrangement links TRBV4-1 to TRBJ2-6; possibly TRBD2 for D (5 bases). From germline, CDR1 is MGHRA and CDR2 YSYEKL. This CDR3 spans 17 amino acids. V was cut by 0 bases and J by 3 bases, with 12 bases left in between. This chain's CDR3 is CASSQDRRGYGANVLTF. CDR3 nucleotides: TGCGCCAGCAGCCAAGATCGACGGGGTTATGGGGCCAACGTCCTGACTTTC.

The genes are TRBV7-9 and TRBJ1-1, with 8 bases fitting TRBD1. The V segment lost 5 bases and the J segment 9 bases; nucleotides outside the gene matches: 11. The CDR3 covers 14 residues. Germline CDR1 is SEHNR and CDR2 is FQNEAQ (reference sequence). The CDR3 nucleotides are TGTGCCAGCAGCCTGGGGCAGGGGGCGATTAAAGCTTTCTTT. Protein sequence: CASSLGQGAIKAFF.

This clone appeared a few times. The chain uses TRBV6-5 and TRBJ1-1; possible D gene TRBD1, 5 bases. CDR3 length equals 16 residues. V was shortened by 0 bases and J by 1 base, with 12 bases between the two germline ends. Germline-derived CDR1 and CDR2 are MNHEY and SVGAGI. The CDR3 nucleotides are TGTGCCAGCAGTTACTCGTTGGAAGGGGCGAACACTGAAGCTTTCTTT. Amino acid sequence: CASSYSLEGANTEAFF.

This clone has only a few counts. The chain couples TRBV29-1 to TRBJ1-1; 9 bases line up with TRBD1. Germline-derived CDR1 and CDR2 are SQVTM and ANQGSEA. V lost 6 bases to trimming and J lost 3 bases; unmatched junction nucleotides: 5. The CDR3 is 13 amino acids. The CDR3 sequence: CSVGQGPYTEAFF. CDR3 DNA sequence: TGCAGCGTGGGACAGGGACCCTACACTGAAGCTTTCTTT.

J is TRBJ2-3 and V is TRBV5-8; no clear D. There are 15 residues in the CDR3. V shed 0 bases and J shed 0 bases, with 8 bases lying between them. The V gene's germline CDR1 is SGHTS and CDR2 YDEGEE. The CDR3 DNA sequence: TGTGCCAGCAGCTTGGAATGGGCGAGCACAGATACGCAGTATTTT. Translated, it gives CASSLEWASTDTQYF. The entire variable domain, with the rest obtained from reference TRBV5-8 and TRBJ2-3, is as follows: EAGVTQSPTHLIKTRGQQATLRCSPISGHTSVYWYQQALGLGLQFLLWYDEGEERNRGNFPPRFSGRQFPNYSSELNVNALELEDSALYLCASSLEWASTDTQYFGPGTRLTVL.

This chain joins TRBV6-1 and TRBJ2-1; 16 bases are a match to TRBD2. This CDR3 comprises 15 residues. V was clipped by 4 bases and J by 8 bases; unmatched bases: 2. Germline CDR1 MNHNS, CDR2 SASEGT. In nucleotides, the CDR3 is TGTGCCAGCAGTGTGGGACTAGCGGGGGGGGATGAGCAGTTCTTC. This sequence encodes CASSVGLAGGDEQFF.

A word on this clone: Relative to the germline gene, one junction end is altered; a read error may explain this. This chain connects TRBV7-9 to TRBJ1-1; TRBD1 matches at 9 bases. Germline V gene lookup returns CDR1 SEHNR and CDR2 FQNEAQ (reference sequence). The CDR3 covers 12 residues. The CDR3 here is CSSSTGGAEAFF. CDR3 nucleotide sequence: TGTTCCAGCAGTACAGGGGGCGCTGAAGCTTTCTTT.

The V gene is TRBV6-5, the J gene TRBJ2-7; a possible D gene is TRBD2 (6 bases). The germline gives CDR1 MNHEY, CDR2 SVGAGI. This CDR3 has 15 residues. Trimming cost V 5 bases and J 0 bases, with 14 bases left between them. CDR3 coding DNA: TGTGCCAGCAGTCTCCGGGAGACGAACTCCTACGAGCAGTACTTC. This encodes CASSLRETNSYEQYF.

The chain employs TRBV5-1 and TRBJ2-7, with D possibly matching TRBD2 (6 bases). Germline CDR1 reads SGHRS; CDR2 reads YFSETQ. The CDR3 covers 13 residues. V dropped 4 bases and J dropped 3 bases, with 11 bases sitting between them. The CDR3 DNA sequence: TGCGCCAGCAGCAGAGACGGGAGCTACGAGCAGTACTTC. It encodes CASSRDGSYEQYF.

This clone was recorded a few times. The V call is TRBV13, the J call TRBJ1-6, with TRBD1 matching 9 bases. The germline gives CDR1 PRHDT, CDR2 FYEKMQ (reference sequence). This CDR3 has 16 residues. The V and J ends lost 5 bases and 10 bases, in that order; junction bases with no gene match: 12. DNA of the CDR3: TGTGCCAGCAGCCAGAACCCGGGACAGGGAGACTCACCCCTCCACTTT. Amino acids: CASSQNPGQGDSPLHF.

The V gene is TRBV9, the J gene TRBJ1-2, with D hard to call. V dropped 3 bases and J dropped 4 bases, with 13 bases sitting between them. The CDR3 runs to 14 residues. Germline CDR1 and CDR2: SGDLS and YYNGEE. CDR3 in amino acids: CASSAEGGVYGYTF. The CDR3 nucleotides are TGTGCCAGCAGCGCAGAAGGAGGAGTCTATGGCTACACCTTC.

The CDR3 region is CASSDSRNYNEQFF. CDR3 coding DNA: TGTGCCAGCAGTGACTCGAGGAACTACAATGAGCAGTTCTTC. The rearrangement joins TRBV2 to TRBJ2-1; D is uncertain. Germline V gene lookup returns CDR1 SNHLY and CDR2 FYNNEI. Trimming cost V 3 bases and J 3 bases, with 9 bases left between them. The CDR3 is 14 residues long.

The chain links TRBV9 to TRBJ1-4, with unresolved D. Germline loops: CDR1 SGDLS, CDR2 YYNGEE. The CDR3 covers 16 residues. Trimming cost V 4 bases and J 2 bases, with 15 bases left between them. CDR3 nucleotides: TGTGCCAGCAGCTCCGAAGGGAGGCCCACTAATGAAAAACTGTTTTTT. This encodes CASSSEGRPTNEKLFF.

The genes are TRBV2 and TRBJ2-7; 8 bases agree with TRBD1. V dropped 5 bases and J dropped 3; count of bases not matched to a gene: 6. Germline CDR1 SNHLY, CDR2 FYNNEI. This CDR3 spans 14 amino acids. The CDR3 loop reads CASSKDRASYEQYF. As DNA, the CDR3 is TGTGCCAGCAGTAAGGACAGGGCGAGCTACGAGCAGTACTTC.

The rearrangement uses TRBV11-2 and TRBJ2-7; D call uncertain. The germline gives CDR1 SGHAT, CDR2 FQNNGV. The CDR3 is made up of 16 amino acids. Trimming stripped 1 base from V and 1 base from J, with 14 bases between. The CDR3 bases are TGTGCCAGCAGCTTAGCGGCAGACTCAAGGTCCTACGAGCAGTACTTC. Residues: CASSLAADSRSYEQYF.

This clone appeared a few times. The genes are TRBV6-5 and TRBJ1-1, with D tentatively TRBD1 (5 bases). CDR1 and CDR2 from the germline V gene are MNHEY and SVGAGI. V was pared by 7 bases and J by 4 bases, with 13 bases between. This CDR3 has 13 amino acids. The CDR3 is CASKVQGGTEAFF. CDR3 coding DNA: TGTGCCAGCAAAGTCCAGGGTGGCACTGAAGCTTTCTTT.

This chain joins TRBV6-5 and TRBJ1-2; TRBD1 might be the D (6 bases). Germline CDR1 and CDR2: MNHEY and SVGAGI. The CDR3 covers 15 residues. The V end was cut by 0 bases, the J end by 4 bases, with 12 bases between. CDR3 sequence (DNA): TGTGCCAGCAGTTACTCGAGACAGGCATTCTATGGCTACACCTTC. The encoded protein is CASSYSRQAFYGYTF.

This sequence joins TRBV25-1 and TRBJ2-7; TRBD2 matches at 10 bases. Germline V gene sequence: CDR1 MGHDK, CDR2 SYGVNS. This CDR3 has 14 residues. J was trimmed by 2 bases and V by 3 bases; bases with no gene match: 1. The CDR3 DNA is TGTGCCAGCAGTGACCTAGCGGGAGCCTACGAGCAGTACTTC. Amino acid sequence: CASSDLAGAYEQYF.

The V gene is TRBV5-1, the J gene TRBJ1-2; 10 nucleotides agree with TRBD1. Germline lookup yields CDR1 SGHRS and CDR2 YFSETQ. CDR3 length: 15 amino acids. The ends lost 7 bases at V and 6 bases at J; junction bases unmatched: 12. This CDR3 reads CASGTGVGLRDGYTF. CDR3 bases: TGCGCCAGCGGGACAGGGGTAGGACTAAGAGATGGCTACACCTTC.

The gene calls are TRBV6-5 and TRBJ1-3; 7 nucleotides agree with TRBD1. The CDR3 runs to 15 residues. CDR1 and CDR2 (germline): MNHEY, SVGAGI. V shed 4 bases, J shed 1 base, and the junction held 4 bases outside the gene matches. In DNA, the CDR3 is TGTGCCAGCAGTTTAGGCAGGGGGTCTGGAAACACCATATATTTT. It is translated as CASSLGRGSGNTIYF.